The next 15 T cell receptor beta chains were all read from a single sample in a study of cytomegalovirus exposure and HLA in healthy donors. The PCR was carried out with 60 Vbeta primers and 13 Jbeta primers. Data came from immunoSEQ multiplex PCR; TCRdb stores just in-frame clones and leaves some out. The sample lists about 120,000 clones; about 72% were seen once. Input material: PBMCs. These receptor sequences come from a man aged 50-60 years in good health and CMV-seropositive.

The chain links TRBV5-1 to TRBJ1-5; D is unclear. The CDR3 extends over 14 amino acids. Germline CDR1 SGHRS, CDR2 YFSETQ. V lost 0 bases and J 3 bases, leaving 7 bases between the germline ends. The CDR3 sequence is CASSLGENNQPQHF. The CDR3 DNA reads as TGCGCCAGCAGCTTGGGGGAGAACAATCAGCCCCAGCATTTT.

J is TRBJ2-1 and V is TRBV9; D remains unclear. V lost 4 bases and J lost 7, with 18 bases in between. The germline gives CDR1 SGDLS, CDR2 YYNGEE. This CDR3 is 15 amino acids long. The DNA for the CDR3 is TGTGCCAGCAGCCCTCAACAGACAACCGATAATGAGCAGTTCTTC. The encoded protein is CASSPQQTTDNEQFF.

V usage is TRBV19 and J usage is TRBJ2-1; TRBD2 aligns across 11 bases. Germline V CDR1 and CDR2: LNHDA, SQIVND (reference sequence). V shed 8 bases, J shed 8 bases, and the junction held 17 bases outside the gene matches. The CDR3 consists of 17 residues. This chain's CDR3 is CASALSPTSGIRYEQFF. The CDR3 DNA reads TGTGCCAGTGCCCTAAGCCCGACTAGCGGGATTAGGTATGAGCAGTTCTTC.

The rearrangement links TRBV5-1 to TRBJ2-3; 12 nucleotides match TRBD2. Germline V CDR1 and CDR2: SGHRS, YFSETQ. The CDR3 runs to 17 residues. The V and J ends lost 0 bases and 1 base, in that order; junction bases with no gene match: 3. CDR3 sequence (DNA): TGCGCCAGCAGCTTGGTACCTAGCGGGGGGGGCACAGATACGCAGTATTTT. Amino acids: CASSLVPSGGGTDTQYF.

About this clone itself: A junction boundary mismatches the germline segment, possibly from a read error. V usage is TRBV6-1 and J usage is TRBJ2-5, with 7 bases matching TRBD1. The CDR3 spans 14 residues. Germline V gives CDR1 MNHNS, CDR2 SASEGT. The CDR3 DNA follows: TGTGCCAGCACAGAGGGACAGTACCAGGAGACCCAGTACTTC. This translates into CASTEGQYQETQYF.

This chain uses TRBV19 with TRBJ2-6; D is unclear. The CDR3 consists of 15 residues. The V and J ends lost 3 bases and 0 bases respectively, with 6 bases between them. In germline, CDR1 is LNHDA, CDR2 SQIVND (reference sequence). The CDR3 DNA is TGTGCCAGTAGTATCCCCAGCTCTGGGGCCAACGTCCTGACTTTC. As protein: CASSIPSSGANVLTF.

Here the CDR3 DNA reads TGCGCCAGCAGCCTCAGCCCCGGACAGGCCATCTACGAGCAGTACTTC. This translates into CASSLSPGQAIYEQYF. The chain recombines TRBV4-1 with TRBJ2-7, with 7 bases aligning to TRBD1. The germline gives CDR1 MGHRA, CDR2 YSYEKL. The CDR3 covers 16 residues. V trimming: 4 bases; J trimming: 3 bases; junction bases outside the gene matches: 12.

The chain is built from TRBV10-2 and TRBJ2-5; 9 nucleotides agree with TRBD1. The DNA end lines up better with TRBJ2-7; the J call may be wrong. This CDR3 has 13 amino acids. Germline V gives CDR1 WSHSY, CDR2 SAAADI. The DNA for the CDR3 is TGCGCCAGCAGGGGGGACAGGGAGTCCGAGCAGTACTTC. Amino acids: CASRGDRESEQYF.

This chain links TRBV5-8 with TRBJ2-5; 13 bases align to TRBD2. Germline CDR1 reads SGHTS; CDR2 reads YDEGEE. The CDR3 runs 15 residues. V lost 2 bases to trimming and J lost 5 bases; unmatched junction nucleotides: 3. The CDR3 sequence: CASSFGLAGEETQYF. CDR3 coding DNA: TGTGCCAGCAGCTTCGGACTAGCGGGGGAGGAGACCCAGTACTTC.

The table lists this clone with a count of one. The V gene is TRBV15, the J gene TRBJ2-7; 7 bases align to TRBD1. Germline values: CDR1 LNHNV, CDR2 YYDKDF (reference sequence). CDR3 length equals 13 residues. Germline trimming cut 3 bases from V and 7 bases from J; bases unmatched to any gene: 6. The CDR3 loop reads CATSRRTGEEQYF. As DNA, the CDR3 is TGTGCCACCAGCAGGAGGACAGGCGAAGAGCAGTACTTC.

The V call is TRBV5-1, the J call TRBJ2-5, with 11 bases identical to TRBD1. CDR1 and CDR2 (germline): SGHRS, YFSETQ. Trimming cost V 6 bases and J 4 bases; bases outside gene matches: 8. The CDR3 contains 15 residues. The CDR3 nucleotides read TGCGCCAGCACCCTCCCGGGACAGGGGGGAGAGACCCAGTACTTC. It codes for CASTLPGQGGETQYF.

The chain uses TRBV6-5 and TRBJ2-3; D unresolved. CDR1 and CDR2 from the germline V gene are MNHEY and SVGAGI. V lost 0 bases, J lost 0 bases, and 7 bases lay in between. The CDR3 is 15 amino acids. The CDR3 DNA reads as TGTGCCAGCAGTTACTCAACCACTAGCACAGATACGCAGTATTTT. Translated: CASSYSTTSTDTQYF.

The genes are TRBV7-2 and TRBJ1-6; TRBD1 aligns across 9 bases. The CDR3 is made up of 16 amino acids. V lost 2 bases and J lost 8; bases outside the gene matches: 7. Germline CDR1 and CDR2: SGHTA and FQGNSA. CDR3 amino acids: CASSLLTGGLDSPLHF. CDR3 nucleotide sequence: TGTGCCAGCAGCTTATTGACAGGGGGTCTGGATTCACCCCTCCACTTT. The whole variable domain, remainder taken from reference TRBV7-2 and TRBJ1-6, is GAGVSQSPSNKVTEKGKDVELRCDPISGHTALYWYRQSLGQGLEFLIYFQGNSAPDKSGLPSDRFSAERTGGSVSTLTIQRTQQEDSAVYLCASSLLTGGLDSPLHFGNGTRLTVT.

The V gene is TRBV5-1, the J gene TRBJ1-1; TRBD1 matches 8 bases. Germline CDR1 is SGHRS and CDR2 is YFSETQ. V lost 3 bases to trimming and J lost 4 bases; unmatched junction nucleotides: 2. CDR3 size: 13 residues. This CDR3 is CASSYGQGTEAFF. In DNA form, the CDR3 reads TGCGCCAGCAGCTATGGACAGGGCACTGAAGCTTTCTTT.

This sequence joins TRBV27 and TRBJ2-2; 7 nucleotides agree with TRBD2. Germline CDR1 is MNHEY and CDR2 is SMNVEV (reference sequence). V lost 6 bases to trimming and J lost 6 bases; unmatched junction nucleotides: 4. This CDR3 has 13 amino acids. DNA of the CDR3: TGTGCCAGCAGGGTGCTAGCGGCCGGGGAGCTGTTTTTT. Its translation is CASRVLAAGELFF.